The source of this T cell receptor beta chain is a study of shared clonotypes between healthy human individuals. Study as a whole: Each donor had three CD4 naive, three CD4 memory, two CD8 naive and one CD8 memory plate.

Study conclusions and caveats: Incompleteness in sorted-subset sequencing, despite large depth, was shown by rarefaction. Of the naive CD4 clonotypes, approximately 5% were shared across a handful of donors. Sampling used blood alone; tissue repertoires probably differ.

About this clone: Its cognate antigen is unknown.

Generated by immunoSEQ multiplex PCR, the TCRdb table keeps only in-frame clones and is missing some. The sample records 1.4 million to 1.5 million clones, 96% being singletons. Germline V gene lookup returns CDR1 MGHDK and CDR2 SYGVNS. Trimming cost V 4 bases and J 7 bases, with 11 bases left between them. CDR3 length equals 12 residues. The chain couples TRBV25-1 to TRBJ2-7; D not resolved. Sequenced material: naive CD4+ T cells sorted from blood. Subset indicated: CD45RA+ positively selected. The receptor was isolated from a young man in good health. As DNA, the CDR3 is TGTGCCAGCAGTGGAGGTTGGGGTGAGCAGTACTTC. As protein: CASSGGWGEQYF.